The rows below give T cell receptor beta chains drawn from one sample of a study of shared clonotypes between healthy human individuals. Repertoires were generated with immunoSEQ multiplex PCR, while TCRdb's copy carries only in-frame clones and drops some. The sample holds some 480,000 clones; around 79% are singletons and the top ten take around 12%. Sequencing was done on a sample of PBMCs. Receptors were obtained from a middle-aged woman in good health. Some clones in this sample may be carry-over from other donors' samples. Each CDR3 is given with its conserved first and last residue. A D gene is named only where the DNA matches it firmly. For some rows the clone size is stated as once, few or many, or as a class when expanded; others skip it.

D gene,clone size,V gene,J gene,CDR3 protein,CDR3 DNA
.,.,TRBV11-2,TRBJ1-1,CASSPWTVGTEAFF,TGTGCCAGCAGCCCTTGGACGGTGGGGACTGAAGCTTTCTTT
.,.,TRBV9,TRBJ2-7,CASSVGTYPSYEQYF,TGTGCCAGCAGCGTAGGGACGTACCCCTCCTACGAGCAGTACTTC
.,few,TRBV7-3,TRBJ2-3,CASSLTAGLSTDTQYF,TGTGCCAGCAGCTTAACGGCGGGGTTAAGCACAGATACGCAGTATTTT
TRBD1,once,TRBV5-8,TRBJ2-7,CASSIDRGRYEQYF,TGTGCCAGCAGCATAGACAGGGGACGTTACGAGCAGTACTTC
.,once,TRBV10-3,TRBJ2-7,CAISGDITYEQYF,TGTGCCATCAGTGGTGACATCACCTACGAGCAGTACTTC
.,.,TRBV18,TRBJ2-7,CASSPTSYEQYF,TGTGCCAGCTCACCGACCTCCTACGAGCAGTACTTC
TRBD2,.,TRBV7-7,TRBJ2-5,CASSVGLAEGETQYF,TGTGCTAGCAGCGTCGGACTAGCGGAGGGAGAGACCCAGTACTTC
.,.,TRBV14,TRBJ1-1,CASSQATRTRTAFF,TGTGCCAGCAGCCAAGCGACACGAACAAGAACGGCTTTCTTT
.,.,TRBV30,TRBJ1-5,CAWRRDSNQPQHF,TGTGCCTGGAGAAGGGATAGCAATCAGCCCCAGCATTTT
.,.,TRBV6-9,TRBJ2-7,CASWGRGVPYEQYF,TGTGCCAGCTGGGGGAGGGGGGTCCCCTACGAGCAGTACTTC
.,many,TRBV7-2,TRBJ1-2,CASSLGGQASYGYTF,TGTGCCAGCAGCTTAGGGGGGCAGGCCAGCTATGGCTACACCTTC
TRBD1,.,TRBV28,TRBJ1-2,CASSKLQGFAGYTF,TGTGCCAGCAGCAAACTACAGGGGTTCGCTGGCTACACCTTC
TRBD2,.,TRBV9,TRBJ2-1,CASSVVSLAGGNEQFF,TGTGCCAGCAGCGTAGTTTCACTAGCGGGGGGAAATGAGCAGTTCTTC
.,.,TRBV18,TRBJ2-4,CASSPTVAKNIQYF,TGTGCCAGCTCACCTACAGTAGCCAAAAACATTCAGTACTTC
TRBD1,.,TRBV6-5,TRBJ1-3,CASGTVSGNTIYF,TGTGCCAGTGGGACAGTCTCTGGAAACACCATATATTTT
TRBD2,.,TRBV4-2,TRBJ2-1,CASSQEREGYNEQFF,TGTGCCAGCAGCCAAGAGCGGGAGGGCTACAATGAGCAGTTCTTC
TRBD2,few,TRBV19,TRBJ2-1,CASSTGTSRYNEQFF,TGTGCCAGTAGTACCGGGACTAGTCGCTACAATGAGCAGTTCTTC
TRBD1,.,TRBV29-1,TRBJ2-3,CSVWDRGIDTQYF,TGCAGCGTGTGGGACAGGGGCATAGATACGCAGTATTTT
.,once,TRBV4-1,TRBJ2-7,CASSPPLSYEQYF,TGCGCCAGCAGCCCCCCGCTCTCATACGAGCAGTACTTC
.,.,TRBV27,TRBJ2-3,CASSPPPGVTDTQYF,TGTGCCAGCAGTCCCCCACCCGGGGTCACAGATACGCAGTATTTT
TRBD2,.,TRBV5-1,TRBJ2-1,CASSLQGTRLAEDSYNEQFF,TGCGCCAGCAGCTTACAGGGGACCCGACTAGCGGAAGACTCCTACAATGAGCAGTTCTTC
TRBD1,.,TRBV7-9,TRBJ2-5,CASSPDRGWETQYF,TGTGCCAGCAGCCCGGACAGGGGCTGGGAGACCCAGTACTTC
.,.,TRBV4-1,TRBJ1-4,CASSQDRTHNEKLFF,TGCGCCAGCAGCCAAGATAGGACCCATAATGAAAAACTGTTTTTT
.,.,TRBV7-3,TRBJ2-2,CASSFPLAEMNTGELFF,TGTGCCAGCAGCTTCCCATTAGCGGAAATGAACACCGGGGAGCTGTTTTTT
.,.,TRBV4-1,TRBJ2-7,CASSQLGDKTYEQYF,TGTGCCAGCAGCCAGTTGGGGGACAAGACCTACGAGCAGTACTTC
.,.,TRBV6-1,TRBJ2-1,CASSEVVELGEQFF,TGTGCCAGCAGTGAAGTCGTAGAACTGGGTGAGCAGTTCTTC
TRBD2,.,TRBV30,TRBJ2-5,CAWSRGLAGQETQYF,TGTGCCTGGAGTCGTGGGCTAGCGGGACAAGAGACCCAGTACTTC
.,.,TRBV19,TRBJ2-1,CASRLRGSYNEQFF,TGTGCCAGTAGGTTACGGGGATCCTACAATGAGCAGTTCTTC
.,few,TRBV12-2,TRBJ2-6,CASRTHGQVRYSGANVLTF,TGTGCAAGTCGCACCCACGGGCAGGTACGATACTCTGGGGCCAACGTCCTGACTTTC
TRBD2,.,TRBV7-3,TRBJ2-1,CASSLDQREFNEQFF,TGTGCCAGCAGCTTAGACCAGCGGGAGTTCAATGAGCAGTTCTTC
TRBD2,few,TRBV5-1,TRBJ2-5,CASSTSGRAREQYF,TGCGCCAGCAGCACTAGCGGGAGGGCCAGGGAGCAGTACTTC
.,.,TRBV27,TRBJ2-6,CASSSRLRVGANVLTF,TGTGCCAGCAGTTCCCGGTTGAGGGTTGGGGCCAACGTCCTGACTTTC
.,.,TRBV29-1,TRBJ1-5,CSVGASNQPQHF,TGCAGCGTTGGAGCTAGCAATCAGCCCCAGCATTTT
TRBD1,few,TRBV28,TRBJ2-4,CASSPGGWENIQYF,TGTGCCAGCAGTCCAGGGGGCTGGGAAAACATTCAGTACTTC
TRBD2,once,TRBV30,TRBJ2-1,CAWRELAGSSYNEQFF,TGTGCCTGGAGGGAGCTAGCGGGGAGCTCCTACAATGAGCAGTTCTTC
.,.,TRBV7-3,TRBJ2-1,CASSLGGLQGNEQFF,TGTGCCAGCAGCTTGGGGGGCTTACAGGGGAATGAGCAGTTCTTC
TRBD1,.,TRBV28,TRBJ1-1,CASTSGGWGKVNTEAFF,TGTGCCAGCACATCAGGGGGGTGGGGAAAAGTAAACACTGAAGCTTTCTTT
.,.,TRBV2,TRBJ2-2,CASKKFTGGSGELFF,TGTGCCAGCAAAAAATTTACCGGGGGCTCCGGGGAGCTGTTTTTT
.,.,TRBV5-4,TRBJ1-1,CASSLRGFPNTEAFF,TGTGCCAGCAGCTTGCGAGGGTTTCCGAACACTGAAGCTTTCTTT
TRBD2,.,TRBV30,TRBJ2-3,CASKRESFPDTQYF,TGTGCCTCTAAGCGGGAGTCATTTCCAGATACGCAGTATTTT
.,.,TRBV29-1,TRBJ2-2,CSVDRGGRELFF,TGCAGCGTTGATCGTGGCGGGAGGGAGCTGTTTTTT
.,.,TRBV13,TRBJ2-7,CASSSSRTSYEQYF,TGTGCCAGCAGCTCCAGTAGAACCTCCTACGAGCAGTACTTC
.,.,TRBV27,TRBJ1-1,CASSLTRTNTEAFF,TGTGCCAGCAGTTTGACAAGAACGAACACTGAAGCTTTCTTT
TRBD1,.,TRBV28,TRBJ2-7,CASSRGQTPYEQYF,TGTGCCAGCAGTCGGGGACAGACTCCCTACGAGCAGTACTTC
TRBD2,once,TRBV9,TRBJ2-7,CASSLAGSYEQYF,TGTGCCAGTTCACTAGCGGGATCCTACGAGCAGTACTTC
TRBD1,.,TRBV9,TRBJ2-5,CASSVAGQGPRETQYF,TGTGCCAGCAGCGTAGCAGGACAGGGGCCCAGGGAGACCCAGTACTTC
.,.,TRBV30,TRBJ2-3,CAWSVQYQRLSTDTQYF,TGTGCCTGGAGTGTCCAGTATCAGCGGCTGAGCACAGATACGCAGTATTTT